This TCR beta chain was identified in a study of PD-1 blockade in classical Hodgkin lymphoma. Sequencing was performed with immunoSEQ multiplex PCR; in TCRdb, only in-frame clones are kept and a portion is missing. The sample consists of 50,000 to 65,000 clones, 87% of them appearing once. Described time point: cycle 4 day 1 (C4D1), after less than 7 weeks of nivolumab. Brentuximab vedotin exposure varied among the patients, all of whom had relapsed after autologous stem cell transplantation. Classifying best responses yielded complete response, partial response or progressive disease. With regard to this clone: Its antigen is unknown.

General study findings and limits: Repertoire difference causes, possibly disease activity or prior therapy, remain undefined. The study found complete responders had baseline diversity similar to newly diagnosed patients.

The CDR3 consists of 15 residues. Germline V gene data show CDR1 as LNHDA and CDR2 as SQIVND (reference sequence). V lost 5 bases to trimming and J lost 8 bases; unmatched junction nucleotides: 14. The sequencing here drew on peripheral blood mononuclear cells (PBMCs), taken before the fourth cycle of nivolumab. The clonotype was recovered from a human donor with classical Hodgkin lymphoma. The chain is built from TRBV19 and TRBJ1-2; 7 nucleotides match TRBD1. In DNA form, the CDR3 reads TGTGCCAGTAGTCTCCTCGCCACAGGGGTTGTGGGCTACACCTTC. Translated, it gives CASSLLATGVVGYTF.